What follows are 5 T cell receptor beta chains derived from one specimen sequenced in a study of PD-1 blockade in classical Hodgkin lymphoma (TCRdb year 2020). Libraries were prepared through the immunoSEQ multiplex PCR assay. TCRdb limited this immuneACCESS table to in-frame rearrangements with V and J called. A share of clones is missing; checked studies link under half to unresolved V genes, and the rest is unexplained. In this sample the table shows 75,000 to 100,000 clones, 81% of which occur a single time. The ten largest account for 15% to 20% of the sample. The time point label of this sample denotes: cycle 2 day 1 (C2D1) of nivolumab. Every trial patient had relapsed following autologous stem cell transplantation, and prior brentuximab vedotin exposure was what differed among cohorts A, B and C. Sequenced material: peripheral blood mononuclear cells (PBMCs), taken before the second cycle of nivolumab. These receptors were obtained from a human donor with classical Hodgkin lymphoma.

V and J are TRBV29-1 and TRBJ2-1, with 7 positions matching TRBD2. This CDR3 is 12 amino acids long. Germline-derived CDR1 and CDR2 are SQVTM and ANQGSEA. V shed 5 bases, J shed 6 bases, and the junction held 4 bases outside the gene matches. The CDR3 DNA reads TGCAGCGTTTTAGGGGAGGGCAATGAGCAGTTCTTC. Translation: CSVLGEGNEQFF.

The chain links TRBV10-3 to TRBJ2-7, with D perhaps TRBD1 (6 bases). Looked up from germline, CDR1 is ENHRY and CDR2 is SYGVKD. CDR3 length equals 12 residues. V lost 10 bases, J lost 0 bases, and 10 bases lay in between. This CDR3 reads CASRQDSYEQYF. Written as DNA, the CDR3 is TGTGCCAGTCGACAGGACTCCTACGAGCAGTACTTC.

In this sample, this clone turned up a few times. V and J are TRBV10-2 and TRBJ1-1, with TRBD1 matching 9 bases. V lost 4 bases to trimming and J lost 4 bases; unmatched junction nucleotides: 4. This CDR3 has 14 residues. Germline lookup yields CDR1 WSHSY and CDR2 SAAADI. The CDR3 region is CASSADRGGTEAFF. The CDR3 bases are TGCGCCAGCAGTGCGGACAGGGGAGGCACTGAAGCTTTCTTT.

The chain links TRBV6-6 to TRBJ2-7; no firm D call. Trimming took 6 bases from V and 6 from J, leaving 12 bases between them. CDR1 MNHNY and CDR2 SVGAGI come from the germline V gene (reference sequence). This CDR3 comprises 12 residues. CDR3 sequence (DNA): TGTGCCAGCAGCCAACTGGGTTTCGAGCAGTACTTC. Amino acids: CASSQLGFEQYF.

The chain combines TRBV5-1 with TRBJ1-1; D remains ambiguous. The length of the CDR3 is 14 residues. Germline V CDR1 and CDR2: SGHRS, YFSETQ. Trimming took 1 base from V and 1 from J, leaving 8 bases between them. The CDR3 is CASSLSHGNTEAFF. The CDR3 coding sequence is TGCGCCAGCAGCTTGTCCCACGGGAACACTGAAGCTTTCTTT.